The 16 T cell receptor beta chains presented below share a single source sample, sequenced in a study of response to subunit inactivated influenza vaccine. TCRdb fed the RT-PCR reads into MiXCR, producing one record per CDR3 protein. Of about 480,000 distinct CDR3 sequences in the sample, 25% were seen once. The sample consisted of CD4+ T cells sorted from PBMCs, taken less than 6 days after vaccination. These receptor sequences come from a man in his fifties or sixties who received an inactivated influenza vaccine.

This clonotype has only a few counts. The chain carries TRBV29-1 and TRBJ1-6; D is unresolved. The CDR3 is made up of 13 amino acids. Germline V gives CDR1 SQVTM, CDR2 ANQGSEA. Between the trimmed V and J ends, which lost 7 bases and 9 bases, there was a span of 16 bases. CDR3 loop: CSALVGSGSPLHF. The CDR3 DNA sequence: TGCAGCGCCCTAGTAGGGAGTGGTTCACCCCTCCACTTT. Full variable domain (remainder filled in from reference TRBV29-1 and TRBJ1-6): SAVISQKPSRDICQRGTSLTIQCQVDSQVTMMFWYRQQPGQSLTLIATANQGSEATYESGFVIDKFPISRPNLTFSTLTVSNMSPEDSSIYLCSALVGSGSPLHFGNGTRLTVT.

The gene calls are TRBV28 and TRBJ2-3, with D maybe TRBD2 (7 bases). V lost 8 bases, J lost 10 bases, and 25 bases lay in between. CDR3 length: 15 amino acids. The germline V gene has CDR1 MDHEN and CDR2 SYDVKM. CDR3 bases: TGTGCCAGCTGTACGGGGGGCCTCAGCTCGTCTGCGCAGTATTTT. The encoded protein is CASCTGGLSSSAQYF.

This clonotype was recorded at least ten times. This chain uses TRBV29-1 with TRBJ1-1, with D possibly being TRBD1 (5 bases). This CDR3 is built from 12 residues. The V gene lost 8 bases and the J gene lost 5 bases, with 15 bases spanning the gap. Germline CDR1 reads SQVTM; CDR2 reads ANQGSEA. CDR3 sequence (DNA): TGCAGCCCATGGACACCGGGTACTGAAGCTTTCTTT. Its protein product is CSPWTPGTEAFF.

This clonotype appeared a few times. CDR3 region: CASSSTGFNEQFF. As DNA, the CDR3 is TGTGCCAGCAGCAGCACGGGGTTCAATGAGCAGTTCTTC. The rearrangement links TRBV7-9 to TRBJ2-1; D perhaps matches TRBD2 (5 bases). The CDR3 extends over 13 amino acids. Germline CDR1 and CDR2: SEHNR and FQNEAQ (reference sequence). V dropped 5 bases and J dropped 6 bases, with 11 bases sitting between them.

Many counts were recorded for this clonotype. This chain joins TRBV7-3 and TRBJ2-1; the match to TRBD2 covers 7 bases. V shed 5 bases and J 8 bases; nucleotides not matched to a gene: 9. The CDR3 is 14 amino acids. In germline, CDR1 is SGHTA, CDR2 FQGTGA. The CDR3 sequence is CASSKWTRAHEQFF. Written as DNA, the CDR3 is TGTGCCAGCAGCAAATGGACTAGGGCACATGAGCAGTTCTTC.

Ten or more counts support this clonotype. CDR3 in DNA: TGTGCCAGCAGCCAAGATCACGCCTACAGGGTATTATACAATGAGCAGTTCTTC. It specifies CASSQDHAYRVLYNEQFF. The V call is TRBV3-1, the J call TRBJ2-1; a weak D match, TRBD1 (6 bases). Germline CDR1 LGHDT, CDR2 YNNKEL (reference sequence). The CDR3 extends over 18 amino acids. The V and J ends lost 0 bases and 4 bases respectively, with 19 bases between them.

Only a few counts were recorded for this clonotype. CDR3 bases: TGTGCCAGCAGTACGGGACAGGGTCGTAGCTACGAGCAGTACTTC. It yields the protein CASSTGQGRSYEQYF. The chain employs TRBV6-1 and TRBJ2-7; TRBD1 matches at 9 bases. CDR1 is MNHNS, CDR2 SASEGT, per germline. Trimming at V came to 5 bases and at J to 3 bases, leaving 8 bases not matched to a gene. This CDR3 is built from 15 residues.

This clonotype was seen just once. This chain uses TRBV7-6 with TRBJ2-5, with D possibly TRBD2 on 5 matching bases. Per germline, CDR1 SGHVS and CDR2 FNYEAQ. The length of the CDR3 is 14 residues. Trimming pared 4 bases from V and 4 bases from J, leaving 13 bases between. CDR3 bases: TGTGCCAGCAGCTCCAGAAGGAGCGGAGAGACCCAGTACTTC. Translation: CASSSRRSGETQYF.

This clonotype was observed a handful of times. The V gene is TRBV20-1, the J gene TRBJ2-1, with TRBD2 as a possible D gene (5 bases). Trimming shortened V by 6 bases and J by 8 bases, and 23 bases separated the two germline ends. Germline CDR1 DFQATT, CDR2 SNEGSKA (reference sequence). The CDR3 is 15 residues long. The CDR3 nucleotides read TGCAGTGCCACCCCGCGGGCTCGGTATATCGATGAGCAGTTCTTC. It codes for CSATPRARYIDEQFF.

The J gene is TRBJ1-2, the V gene TRBV10-3; weak D call: TRBD1 (5 bases). V was pared by 6 bases and J by 4 bases, with 12 bases between. Per the germline V gene, CDR1 is ENHRY and CDR2 is SYGVKD. CDR3 size: 13 residues. CDR3 DNA: TGTGCCATCAGATCGGACAAGGGCTATGGCTACACCTTC. Its protein product is CAIRSDKGYGYTF.

This clonotype was counted a few times. This rearrangement joins TRBV20-1 to TRBJ2-3; 11 bases align to TRBD2. The CDR3 covers 14 residues. Trimming at V came to 2 bases and at J to 5 bases, leaving 3 bases not matched to a gene. Germline CDR1 reads DFQATT; CDR2 reads SNEGSKA (reference sequence). The CDR3 sequence: CSARLAGGIDTQYF. The CDR3 region has the DNA TGCAGTGCTAGACTAGCGGGAGGTATAGATACGCAGTATTTT.

CDR3 sequence: CASSLSSGRAGDNEQFF. The CDR3 nucleotides are TGTGCCAGCAGCTTGAGTAGCGGGAGGGCCGGGGACAATGAGCAGTTCTTC. The rearrangement uses TRBV5-4 and TRBJ2-1; 11 bases map to TRBD2. CDR3 length equals 17 residues. V lost 1 base to trimming and J lost 5 bases; unmatched junction nucleotides: 8. CDR1 SGHNT and CDR2 YYREEE come from the germline V gene (reference sequence).

V and J are TRBV12-3 or TRBV12-4 and TRBJ2-5; 8 bases are a match to TRBD2. The V segment lost 3 bases and the J segment 5 bases; nucleotides outside the gene matches: 5. CDR3 length: 14 amino acids. CDR3 nucleotides: TGTGCCAGCAGTTTGGGCGGGGGGATGGAGACCCAGTACTTC. Protein product: CASSLGGGMETQYF.

V is TRBV29-1 and J is TRBJ2-5, with a tentative D call TRBD2 (6 bases). Trimming took 3 bases from V and 4 from J, leaving 9 bases between them. The CDR3 has 12 amino acids. Per the germline V gene, CDR1 is SQVTM and CDR2 is ANQGSEA. CDR3 loop: CSVEEGLETQYF. CDR3 nucleotides: TGCAGCGTTGAGGAGGGTCTAGAGACCCAGTACTTC.

The chain carries TRBV20-1 and TRBJ2-3; 8 bases map to TRBD2. The V gene's germline CDR1 is DFQATT and CDR2 SNEGSKA (reference sequence). The CDR3 is 14 amino acids. Trimming at V came to 6 bases and at J to 0 bases, leaving 5 bases not matched to a gene. The CDR3 is CSAMRGASTDTQYF. The CDR3 DNA reads TGCAGTGCAATGCGGGGGGCTAGCACAGATACGCAGTATTTT.

The V and J genes are TRBV12-3 or TRBV12-4 and TRBJ2-5, with 9 bases fitting TRBD2. V lost 8 bases, J lost 4 bases, and 11 bases stayed unmatched. The CDR3 is 15 amino acids. CDR3 sequence (DNA): TGTGCCAGCGGGTCTGGGACTAGCCGGACAGAGACCCAGTACTTC. Translation: CASGSGTSRTETQYF.